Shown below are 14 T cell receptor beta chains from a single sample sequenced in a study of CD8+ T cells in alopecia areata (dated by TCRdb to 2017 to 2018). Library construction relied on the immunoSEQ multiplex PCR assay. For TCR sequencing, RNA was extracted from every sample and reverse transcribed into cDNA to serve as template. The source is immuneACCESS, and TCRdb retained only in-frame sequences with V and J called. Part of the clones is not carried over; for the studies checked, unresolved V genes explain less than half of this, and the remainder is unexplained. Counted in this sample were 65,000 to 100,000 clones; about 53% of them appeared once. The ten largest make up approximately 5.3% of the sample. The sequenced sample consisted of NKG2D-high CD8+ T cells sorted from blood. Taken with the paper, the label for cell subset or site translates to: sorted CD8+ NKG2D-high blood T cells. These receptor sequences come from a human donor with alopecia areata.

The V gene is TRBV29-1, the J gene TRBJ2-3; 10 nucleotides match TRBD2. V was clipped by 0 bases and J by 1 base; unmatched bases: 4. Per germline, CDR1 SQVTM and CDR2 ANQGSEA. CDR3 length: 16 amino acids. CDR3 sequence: CSVEDVAGGRTDTQYF. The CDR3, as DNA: TGCAGCGTTGAAGATGTAGCGGGGGGCCGCACAGATACGCAGTATTTT.

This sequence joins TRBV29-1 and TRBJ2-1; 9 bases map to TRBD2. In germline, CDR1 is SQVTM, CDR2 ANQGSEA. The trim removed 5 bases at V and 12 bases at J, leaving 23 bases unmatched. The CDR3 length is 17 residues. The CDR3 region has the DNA TGCAGCGTTTTTTTCAGACTAGCGGAGCCGGGGGCCGTGGCGCAGTTCTTC. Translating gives CSVFFRLAEPGAVAQFF.

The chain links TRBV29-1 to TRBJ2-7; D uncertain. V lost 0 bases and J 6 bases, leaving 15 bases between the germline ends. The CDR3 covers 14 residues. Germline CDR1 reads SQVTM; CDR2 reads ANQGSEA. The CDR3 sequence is CSVEDLDKPSEQYF. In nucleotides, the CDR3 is TGCAGCGTTGAAGATCTCGACAAGCCCAGCGAGCAGTACTTC.

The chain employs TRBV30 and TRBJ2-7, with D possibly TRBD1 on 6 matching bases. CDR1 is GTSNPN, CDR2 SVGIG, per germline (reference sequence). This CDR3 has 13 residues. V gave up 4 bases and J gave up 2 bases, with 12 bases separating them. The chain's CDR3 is CAWKDWDTYEQYF. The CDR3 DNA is TGTGCCTGGAAAGACTGGGACACCTACGAGCAGTACTTC.

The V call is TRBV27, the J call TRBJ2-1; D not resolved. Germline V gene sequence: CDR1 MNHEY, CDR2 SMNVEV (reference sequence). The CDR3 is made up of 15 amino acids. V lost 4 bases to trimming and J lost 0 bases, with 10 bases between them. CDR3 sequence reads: CASSSDLSSYNEQFF. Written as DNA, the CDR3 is TGTGCCAGCAGTTCGGACCTTAGCTCCTACAATGAGCAGTTCTTC.

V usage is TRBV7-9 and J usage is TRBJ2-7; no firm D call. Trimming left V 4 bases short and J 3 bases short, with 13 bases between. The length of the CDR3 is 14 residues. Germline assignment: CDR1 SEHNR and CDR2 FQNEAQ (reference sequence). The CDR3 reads CASSSTQDGYEQYF. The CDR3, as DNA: TGTGCCAGCAGCTCCACCCAGGACGGCTACGAGCAGTACTTC.

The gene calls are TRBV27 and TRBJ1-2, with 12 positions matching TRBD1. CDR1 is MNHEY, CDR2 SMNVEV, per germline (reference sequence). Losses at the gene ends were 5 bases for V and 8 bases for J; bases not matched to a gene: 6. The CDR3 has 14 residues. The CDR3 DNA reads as TGTGCCAGCAGTAGCCGGGACAGGGGGCTAGGCTACACCTTC. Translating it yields CASSSRDRGLGYTF.

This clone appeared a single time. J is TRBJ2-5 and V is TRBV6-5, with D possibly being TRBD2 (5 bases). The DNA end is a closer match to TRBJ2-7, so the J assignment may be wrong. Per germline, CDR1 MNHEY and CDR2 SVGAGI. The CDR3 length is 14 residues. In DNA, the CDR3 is TGTGCCAGCAGCCCGGGATCCTGGGGTTACGAGCAGTACTTC. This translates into CASSPGSWGYEQYF.

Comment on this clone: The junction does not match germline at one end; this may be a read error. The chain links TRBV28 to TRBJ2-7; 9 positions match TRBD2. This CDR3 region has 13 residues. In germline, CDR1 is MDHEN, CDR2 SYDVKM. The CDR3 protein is CASSVTSGRSDHF. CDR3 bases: TGTGCCAGCAGTGTAACCAGCGGGAGGTCAGACCATTTC.

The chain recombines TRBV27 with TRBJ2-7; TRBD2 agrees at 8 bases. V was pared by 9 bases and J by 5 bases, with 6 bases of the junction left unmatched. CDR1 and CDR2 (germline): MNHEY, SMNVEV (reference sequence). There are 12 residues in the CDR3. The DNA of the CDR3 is TGTGCCAGTCGCCGGGGGGGAAACGAGCAGTACTTC. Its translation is CASRRGGNEQYF.

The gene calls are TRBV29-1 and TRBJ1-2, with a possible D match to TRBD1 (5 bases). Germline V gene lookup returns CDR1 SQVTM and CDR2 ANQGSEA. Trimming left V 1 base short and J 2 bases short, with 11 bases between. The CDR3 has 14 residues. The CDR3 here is CSVEVAGQNYGYTF. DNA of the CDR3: TGCAGCGTTGAAGTGGCGGGGCAGAACTATGGCTACACCTTC.

In DNA form, the CDR3 reads TGCGCCAGCAGCCAAGAAGACAACAACTATGGCTACACCTTC. It yields the protein CASSQEDNNYGYTF. The rearrangement uses TRBV4-1 and TRBJ1-2, with unresolved D. The V gene lost 0 bases and the J gene lost 2 bases, with 7 bases spanning the gap. CDR1 and CDR2 (germline): MGHRA, YSYEKL. The CDR3 runs to 14 residues.

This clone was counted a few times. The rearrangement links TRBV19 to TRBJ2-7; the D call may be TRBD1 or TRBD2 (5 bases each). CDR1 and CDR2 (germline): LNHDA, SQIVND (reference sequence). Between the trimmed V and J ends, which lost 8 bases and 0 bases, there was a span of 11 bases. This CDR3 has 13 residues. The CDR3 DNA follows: TGTGCCAGTGGGCCAGGGAGCTCCTACGAGCAGTACTTC. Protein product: CASGPGSSYEQYF.

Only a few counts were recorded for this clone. The CDR3 region has the DNA TGCAGCGTCACGACTGGGGGATTGGGGAGGGAGCAGTACTTC. Its protein is CSVTTGGLGREQYF. V is TRBV29-1 and J is TRBJ2-7, with D tentatively TRBD2 (6 bases). The CDR3 has 14 amino acids. Germline CDR1 and CDR2: SQVTM and ANQGSEA. The ends were cut back, 6 bases at V and 7 bases at J, with 22 bases in the middle.